The 28 T cell receptor beta chains listed next were all sequenced from one sample in a study of blood T cell repertoires in COVID-19. Profiling relied on immunoSEQ multiplex PCR, and the TCRdb table lists in-frame clones only, not all of them. Among approximately 54,000 clones listed, about four fifths were seen once. Sequences were obtained from peripheral blood. The receptors stem from a woman aged 60-70 years with acute or convalescent COVID-19.

The rearrangement uses TRBV18 and TRBJ2-5, with a tentative D call TRBD2 (6 bases). The germline V and J ends were trimmed by 0 bases and 2 bases, with 10 bases remaining between them. CDR3 size: 15 residues. In germline, CDR1 is KGHSH, CDR2 LQKENI. This CDR3 reads CASSPPIAVQETQYF. The CDR3, as DNA: TGTGCCAGCTCACCACCGATAGCGGTTCAAGAGACCCAGTACTTC.

This clone was seen more than once but under ten times. Here the CDR3 reads CASSLAGGREAFF. In nucleotides, the CDR3 is TGTGCCAGCAGCTTAGCGGGTGGGAGGGAAGCTTTCTTT. The chain combines TRBV7-9 with TRBJ1-1; D is unclear. Germline V CDR1 and CDR2: SEHNR, FQNEAQ (reference sequence). V was clipped by 0 bases and J by 8 bases, with 10 bases between them. The CDR3 totals 13 residues.

V is TRBV5-6 and J is TRBJ1-4; D possibly corresponds to TRBD1 (5 bases). Germline-derived CDR1 and CDR2 are SGHDT and YYEEEE. V lost 4 bases and J lost 8, with 15 bases in between. This CDR3 is 14 amino acids long. CDR3 sequence (DNA): TGTGCCAGCAGCAAATTACAGGAAGGAGAAAAACTGTTTTTT. Its protein is CASSKLQEGEKLFF.

The V gene is TRBV6-5, the J gene TRBJ1-1; TRBD1 aligns across 8 bases. The germline gives CDR1 MNHEY, CDR2 SVGAGI. V shed 7 bases and J 0 bases; nucleotides not matched to a gene: 7. The CDR3 runs 15 residues. As DNA, the CDR3 is TGTGCCAGCACCTACAGGGGGGTCCTGAACACTGAAGCTTTCTTT. Its translation: CASTYRGVLNTEAFF.

The chain combines TRBV27 with TRBJ1-5, with TRBD1 as a possible D gene (5 bases). Between the trimmed V and J ends, which lost 6 bases and 7 bases, there was a span of 13 bases. From germline, CDR1 is MNHEY and CDR2 SMNVEV (reference sequence). The CDR3 totals 13 residues. DNA for the CDR3: TGTGCCAGCAGGCCGGGGGGGAACCAGCCCCAGCATTTT. Translation gives CASRPGGNQPQHF.

This chain links TRBV5-4 with TRBJ1-2, with D maybe TRBD1 (6 bases). The CDR3 covers 16 residues. V was cut by 5 bases and J by 2 bases, with 19 bases left in between. Germline-derived CDR1 and CDR2 are SGHNT and YYREEE (reference sequence). CDR3 protein: CASRNATQGRNYGYTF. The CDR3 region has the DNA TGTGCCAGCAGAAACGCTACACAGGGTCGAAACTATGGCTACACCTTC. Together with reference TRBV5-4 and TRBJ1-2, the CDR3 gives the full variable domain: ETGVTQSPTHLIKTRGQQVTLRCSSQSGHNTVSWYQQALGQGPQFIFQYYREEENGRGNFPPRFSGLQFPNYSSELNVNALELDDSALYLCASRNATQGRNYGYTFGSGTRLTVV.

The chain joins TRBV4-2 to TRBJ2-7; 9 bases map to TRBD2. V was clipped by 0 bases and J by 2 bases; unmatched bases: 8. The CDR3 contains 17 residues. Germline V lookup: CDR1 LGHNA, CDR2 YNFKEQ. CDR3 residues: CASSQDSASGVTYEQYF. CDR3 DNA sequence: TGTGCCAGCAGCCAAGATTCGGCTAGCGGGGTAACCTACGAGCAGTACTTC.

This clone showed up just once. The CDR3 protein is CASSITGTGWSTEAFF. In DNA, the CDR3 is TGTGCCAGTAGTATCACCGGGACAGGTTGGAGCACTGAAGCTTTCTTT. The chain has TRBV19 and TRBJ1-1; 8 bases map to TRBD1. The ends lost 3 bases at V and 4 bases at J; junction bases unmatched: 10. Germline CDR1 reads LNHDA; CDR2 reads SQIVND (reference sequence). The CDR3 spans 16 residues.

This clone was seen only once. The chain uses TRBV6-5 and TRBJ1-4; D gene uncertain. CDR3 length: 14 amino acids. V gave up 8 bases and J gave up 1 base, with 11 bases separating them. Germline CDR1 is MNHEY and CDR2 is SVGAGI. CDR3 in amino acids: CASALHLTNEKLFF. CDR3 DNA sequence: TGTGCCAGCGCTTTACACCTAACTAATGAAAAACTGTTTTTT.

This clone showed up just a few times. The chain combines TRBV5-1 with TRBJ2-1; D is possibly TRBD1 (6 bases). This CDR3 is built from 16 residues. The V gene lost 6 bases and the J gene lost 5 bases, with 21 bases spanning the gap. The germline V gene has CDR1 SGHRS and CDR2 YFSETQ. The CDR3 sequence: CASTLPGQHVNNEQFF. The CDR3 coding sequence is TGCGCCAGCACCCTCCCCGGACAGCACGTAAACAATGAGCAGTTCTTC.

This chain connects TRBV7-8 to TRBJ2-2; perhaps TRBD2 as D (5 bases). Deletions cut 4 bases from V and 4 bases from J, with 16 bases between. This CDR3 region has 16 residues. CDR1 and CDR2 from the germline V gene are SGHVS and FQNEAQ. Here the CDR3 DNA reads TGTGCCAGCAGCTCCCCCCGCCGGGAACGCACCGGGGAGCTGTTTTTT. Amino acid sequence: CASSSPRRERTGELFF.

For this clone: A read error may account for a junction end that differs from germline. CDR3 sequence (DNA): TGTGCCGGCTCACCAGCAGGGGCAGGTATGAGGGCCCAGCATTTT. Its protein product is CAGSPAGAGMRAQHF. This chain connects TRBV18 to TRBJ1-5, with D perhaps matching TRBD1 (6 bases). This CDR3 region has 15 residues. In germline, CDR1 is KGHSH, CDR2 LQKENI.

The rearrangement uses TRBV18 and TRBJ2-7; D call uncertain. The germline V and J ends were trimmed by 3 bases and 0 bases, with 12 bases remaining between them. CDR3 length: 15 residues. The germline CDR1 and CDR2 sequences are KGHSH and LQKENI. This chain's CDR3 is CASSPRATASYEQYF. DNA for the CDR3: TGTGCCAGCTCACCTAGAGCAACAGCCTCCTACGAGCAGTACTTC.

The J gene is TRBJ1-4, the V gene TRBV6-5; 7 positions agree with TRBD1. CDR1 and CDR2 from the germline V gene are MNHEY and SVGAGI. The CDR3 covers 14 residues. Losses at the gene ends were 6 bases for V and 8 bases for J; bases not matched to a gene: 9. CDR3 in amino acids: CASRLGGAGEKLFF. CDR3 nucleotide sequence: TGTGCCAGCAGACTAGGGGGCGCGGGGGAAAAACTGTTTTTT.

J is TRBJ1-2 and V is TRBV3-1 (or the pseudogene TRBV3-2), with 7 nucleotides matching TRBD1. CDR1 is LGHDT and CDR2 is YNNKEL in the germline V gene (reference sequence). V was pared by 4 bases and J by 13 bases, with 21 bases of the junction left unmatched. CDR3 length: 16 amino acids. The CDR3 loop reads CASSRRPQGRPGISTF. The CDR3 nucleotides read TGTGCCAGCAGCCGAAGACCACAGGGGCGACCTGGGATTAGCACCTTC.

Concerning this clone: Germline and junction disagree at one end, which may indicate a read error. This rearrangement joins TRBV19 to TRBJ2-7; the D gene is possibly TRBD1 (6 bases). Per germline, CDR1 LNHDA and CDR2 SQIVND (reference sequence). The CDR3 consists of 16 residues. The CDR3 DNA reads TGTGCCAGTAGTATGGGGGCAGGGCCAGGTCCCTATGAGCAGTACTTC. Encoded protein: CASSMGAGPGPYEQYF.

The chain is built from TRBV11-2 and TRBJ1-1, with D perhaps TRBD1 (6 bases). There are 14 residues in the CDR3. Germline CDR1 and CDR2: SGHAT and FQNNGV. Trimming pared 4 bases from V and 4 bases from J, leaving 13 bases between. The CDR3: CASSSLSGVTEAFF. CDR3 in DNA: TGTGCCAGCAGCTCACTATCAGGGGTCACTGAAGCTTTCTTT.

The J gene is TRBJ1-5, the V gene TRBV7-2; 11 bases fit TRBD1. This CDR3 comprises 17 residues. CDR1 is SGHTA, CDR2 FQGNSA, per germline. J gave up 3 bases and V 5 bases, and 9 bases lay outside the gene matches. CDR3 sequence (DNA): TGTGCCAGCAGCGCAAACCGGGACAGGGGGTTCAATCAGCCCCAGCATTTT. It translates to CASSANRDRGFNQPQHF.

This chain uses TRBV6-1 with TRBJ1-6; D gene uncertain. Per germline, CDR1 MNHNS and CDR2 SASEGT. The CDR3 extends over 16 amino acids. V was trimmed by 4 bases and J by 3 bases, leaving 13 bases between them. CDR3 DNA: TGTGCCAGCAGTGGTGGCAGTAACCTCTATAATTCACCCCTCCACTTT. It yields the protein CASSGGSNLYNSPLHF.

This clone was found a few times. The chain has TRBV2 and TRBJ2-2; TRBD1 aligns across 10 bases. The CDR3 extends over 15 amino acids. The ends lost 6 bases at V and 5 bases at J; junction bases unmatched: 6. Germline CDR1 SNHLY, CDR2 FYNNEI. CDR3 protein: CASRAGTGVTGELFF. The DNA of the CDR3 is TGTGCCAGCAGAGCCGGGACAGGGGTTACCGGGGAGCTGTTTTTT.

The rearrangement uses TRBV12-3 or TRBV12-4 and TRBJ1-5, with D unresolved. V was pared by 0 bases and J by 9 bases, with 9 bases between. This CDR3 is built from 13 residues. The DNA of the CDR3 is TGTGCCAGCAGTTTAGCGCGGCAGCCGCCCCAGCATTTT. Its translation is CASSLARQPPQHF.

A few counts support this clone. This chain uses TRBV4-2 with TRBJ1-4; TRBD1 is a possible D gene (6 bases). Trimming removed 10 bases at V and 2 bases at J, with 17 bases between. Germline loops: CDR1 LGHNA, CDR2 YNFKEQ. This CDR3 has 15 residues. DNA of the CDR3: TGTGCCACCCGGGACACGGGAGGGACTAATGAAAAACTGTTTTTT. Translated, it gives CATRDTGGTNEKLFF.

The chain couples TRBV28 to TRBJ1-3; the D gene is possibly TRBD1 (5 bases). Per germline, CDR1 MDHEN and CDR2 SYDVKM. The CDR3 is 17 residues long. V lost 1 base and J lost 4, with 17 bases in between. The CDR3 protein is CASSLFSSGESGNTIYF. The CDR3 DNA reads TGTGCCAGCAGTTTATTCAGCTCGGGGGAATCAGGAAACACCATATATTTT.

This clone was picked up one time. The chain couples TRBV29-1 to TRBJ2-7, with TRBD1 as a possible D gene (6 bases). This CDR3 comprises 14 residues. The V and J ends lost 7 bases and 1 base respectively, with 17 bases between them. In germline, CDR1 is SQVTM, CDR2 ANQGSEA. The CDR3 loop is CSASPGQRSYEQYF. In DNA, the CDR3 is TGCAGCGCCTCCCCCGGACAGAGATCCTACGAGCAGTACTTC.

V is TRBV5-1 and J is TRBJ2-5, with 10 bases that match TRBD2. Per the germline V gene, CDR1 is SGHRS and CDR2 is YFSETQ. The CDR3 runs to 14 residues. V shed 6 bases and J 7 bases; nucleotides not matched to a gene: 9. CDR3 DNA: TGCGCCAGCAATCAGCGGGAGGGGATCGGGACCCAGTACTTC. It translates to CASNQREGIGTQYF.

This sequence joins TRBV11-2 and TRBJ2-7; 8 nucleotides agree with TRBD1. V dropped 5 bases and J dropped 4; count of bases not matched to a gene: 13. Per germline, CDR1 SGHAT and CDR2 FQNNGV. The length of the CDR3 is 16 residues. The CDR3 bases are TGTGCCAGCAGCGATAGATGGGGACAGGAGAAGTACGAGCAGTACTTC. Its protein is CASSDRWGQEKYEQYF.

The chain carries TRBV19 and TRBJ2-7; maybe TRBD1 (5 bases). Per germline, CDR1 LNHDA and CDR2 SQIVND (reference sequence). The CDR3 runs 14 residues. V gave up 6 bases and J gave up 2 bases, with 14 bases separating them. The chain's CDR3 is CASSPAQGPYEQYF. The CDR3 DNA reads TGTGCCAGTAGCCCAGCTCAGGGTCCCTACGAGCAGTACTTC.

The chain uses TRBV18 and TRBJ2-7, with TRBD1 as a possible D gene (6 bases). The V and J ends lost 2 bases and 2 bases respectively, with 10 bases between them. Germline CDR1 and CDR2: KGHSH and LQKENI. This CDR3 has 14 amino acids. The CDR3 region has the DNA TGTGCCAGCTCACCAATGGACAGCGCCTACGAGCAGTACTTC. Its protein is CASSPMDSAYEQYF.